These 31 T cell receptor beta chains came from one sample sequenced in a study of T cell responses to AZD1222 COVID-19 vaccine. Repertoires were generated with immunoSEQ multiplex PCR, while TCRdb's copy carries only in-frame clones and drops some. This table holds about 82,000 clones, 90% found once. The source material was peripheral blood, sampled on day 0 of AZD1222 vaccination. Receptor source: an adult in good health.

This chain connects TRBV27 to TRBJ2-7; TRBD2 matches at 7 bases. This CDR3 contains 14 residues. Germline V gene data show CDR1 as MNHEY and CDR2 as SMNVEV (reference sequence). V gave up 2 bases and J gave up 6 bases; unmatched junction bases: 7. The CDR3 sequence: CASSLERGLGEQYF. CDR3 in DNA: TGTGCCAGCAGTTTAGAGCGGGGTTTGGGCGAGCAGTACTTC.

The rearrangement uses TRBV29-1 and TRBJ2-2; 9 bases map to TRBD2. Trimming took 7 bases from V and 1 from J; bases not matched to a gene: 4. The CDR3 has 14 residues. Germline V gives CDR1 SQVTM, CDR2 ANQGSEA. CDR3 loop: CSAQTSGNTGELFF. DNA of the CDR3: TGCAGCGCTCAGACTAGCGGGAACACCGGGGAGCTGTTTTTT.

This clone was seen a few times. The chain joins TRBV19 to TRBJ2-6, with D perhaps matching TRBD1 (5 bases). V lost 5 bases and J 5 bases, leaving 10 bases between the germline ends. The CDR3 is made up of 14 amino acids. In germline, CDR1 is LNHDA, CDR2 SQIVND (reference sequence). DNA of the CDR3: TGTGCCAGTAGTGTTAGGACAAGGGCCAACGTCCTGACTTTC. Translated, it gives CASSVRTRANVLTF.

DNA for the CDR3: TGTGCCAGCACCCGATCGCGGGGCGAGCCCTACGAGCAGTACTTC. As protein: CASTRSRGEPYEQYF. This chain joins TRBV28 and TRBJ2-7; D is possibly TRBD2 (6 bases). The V gene's germline CDR1 is MDHEN and CDR2 SYDVKM. This CDR3 region has 15 residues. The V end lost 7 bases, the J end lost 2 bases, and 18 bases lay between the germline ends.

The chain recombines TRBV19 with TRBJ1-1; 10 bases align to TRBD1. With V trimmed by 3 bases and J by 3 bases, 4 bases remained unmatched. The CDR3 is made up of 15 amino acids. The V gene's germline CDR1 is LNHDA and CDR2 SQIVND (reference sequence). CDR3 bases: TGTGCCAGTAGTATTCGGGGGACAGGGGACACTGAAGCTTTCTTT. It encodes CASSIRGTGDTEAFF.

This chain connects TRBV6-5 to TRBJ1-2, with a tentative D call TRBD1 (5 bases). CDR1 and CDR2 from the germline V gene are MNHEY and SVGAGI. This CDR3 is built from 13 residues. The V end lost 2 bases, the J end lost 5 bases, and 9 bases lay between the germline ends. The CDR3 protein is CASSYRGGYGYTF. The CDR3 coding sequence is TGTGCCAGCAGTTACAGGGGAGGATATGGCTACACCTTC.

This chain links TRBV5-8 with TRBJ2-3, with 9 bases that match TRBD1. Germline V gene lookup returns CDR1 SGHTS and CDR2 YDEGEE. Trimming cost V 0 bases and J 3 bases; bases outside gene matches: 11. The CDR3 has 18 amino acids. DNA for the CDR3: TGTGCCAGCAGCTTGGAGGGAGTGGGGACAGGGCGGACAGATACGCAGTATTTT. This sequence encodes CASSLEGVGTGRTDTQYF.

CDR3 residues: CSVRGQANQPQHF. The CDR3 bases are TGCAGCGTCCGGGGACAGGCCAATCAGCCCCAGCATTTT. This sequence joins TRBV29-1 and TRBJ1-5, with 8 bases identical to TRBD1. The J segment lost 3 bases and the V segment lost 6 bases, leaving 4 bases of the junction unmatched. The CDR3 loop spans 13 amino acids. Germline-derived CDR1 and CDR2 are SQVTM and ANQGSEA.

CDR3: CASLGLAISGEQFF. The CDR3 bases are TGTGCCAGCTTGGGACTAGCGATCTCTGGTGAGCAGTTCTTC. The gene calls are TRBV6-5 and TRBJ2-1, with TRBD2 matching over 10 bases. CDR1 and CDR2 from the germline V gene are MNHEY and SVGAGI. The CDR3 sequence is 14 residues long. After removal of 8 bases from V and 9 bases from J, the junction contained 10 bases not matched to a gene.

This clone was picked up one time. This chain connects TRBV27 to TRBJ2-4, with 7 bases identical to TRBD2. Germline V CDR1 and CDR2: MNHEY, SMNVEV (reference sequence). With 6 bases clipped from V and 0 bases from J, the junction kept 11 bases outside the gene matches. This CDR3 spans 17 amino acids. The CDR3 reads CASRETWGREAKNIQYF. CDR3 DNA: TGTGCCAGCAGGGAAACTTGGGGGAGGGAAGCCAAAAACATTCAGTACTTC.

The chain joins TRBV19 to TRBJ1-3; D is possibly TRBD1 (5 bases). V was clipped by 3 bases and J by 0 bases, with 9 bases between them. This CDR3 contains 15 residues. Per germline, CDR1 LNHDA and CDR2 SQIVND (reference sequence). The CDR3 DNA reads TGTGCCAGTAGTATCGAGGGGAGCTCTGGAAACACCATATATTTT. It translates to CASSIEGSSGNTIYF.

This clone was recorded once. V and J are TRBV19 and TRBJ2-1, with 11 bases that match TRBD2. Germline V gene sequence: CDR1 LNHDA, CDR2 SQIVND (reference sequence). The CDR3 covers 16 residues. The J segment lost 8 bases and the V segment lost 0 bases, leaving 6 bases of the junction unmatched. The chain's CDR3 is CASSIDLAGGGDEQFF. The CDR3, as DNA: TGTGCCAGTAGTATAGATCTAGCGGGGGGCGGGGATGAGCAGTTCTTC.

CDR3 sequence reads: CASSLEAGTGNTIYF. Written as DNA, the CDR3 is TGTGCCAGCAGCTTGGAAGCCGGGACTGGAAACACCATATATTTT. The V call is TRBV5-4, the J call TRBJ1-3; D is unresolved. Germline V gives CDR1 SGHNT, CDR2 YYREEE (reference sequence). V was cut by 0 bases and J by 2 bases, with 9 bases left in between. CDR3 length: 15 residues.

The chain recombines TRBV19 with TRBJ2-2; TRBD1 agrees at 8 bases. Per germline, CDR1 LNHDA and CDR2 SQIVND (reference sequence). The CDR3 extends over 16 amino acids. Losses at the gene ends were 8 bases for V and 5 bases for J; bases not matched to a gene: 13. The CDR3 region has the DNA TGTGCCAGTGTGGAGCAGGGGGCAGGAAGGACCGGGGAGCTGTTTTTT. Protein: CASVEQGAGRTGELFF. The full variable domain, with the rest looked up from reference TRBV19 and TRBJ2-2, is DGGITQSPKYLFRKEGQNVTLSCEQNLNHDAMYWYRQDPGQGLRLIYYSQIVNDFQKGDIAEGYSVSREKKESFPLTVTSAQKNPTAFYLCASVEQGAGRTGELFFGEGSRLTVL.

The chain combines TRBV12-5 with TRBJ1-2; D call uncertain. Germline V gene data show CDR1 as LGHNT and CDR2 as FRNRAP. The V and J ends lost 7 bases and 1 base respectively, with 16 bases between them. This CDR3 has 15 amino acids. DNA of the CDR3: TGTGCTAGTGCCCTGGGTGGTGGGTTTAACTATGGCTACACCTTC. This translates into CASALGGGFNYGYTF.

V gene TRBV9 combines with J gene TRBJ2-7; a weak D match, TRBD2 (5 bases). The length of the CDR3 is 12 residues. The ends were cut back, 4 bases at V and 4 bases at J, with 9 bases in the middle. Germline V gene lookup returns CDR1 SGDLS and CDR2 YYNGEE. The CDR3 loop is CASSPTGYEQYF. CDR3 DNA sequence: TGTGCCAGCAGCCCCACGGGGTACGAGCAGTACTTC.

CDR3: CASSLGSGVNSNQPQHF. CDR3 in DNA: TGTGCCAGCAGTTTGGGGTCGGGGGTCAATAGCAATCAGCCCCAGCATTTT. V gene TRBV28 combines with J gene TRBJ1-5; a weak D match, TRBD1 (5 bases). The CDR3 has 17 amino acids. V was trimmed by 3 bases and J by 0 bases, leaving 15 bases between them. Germline assignment: CDR1 MDHEN and CDR2 SYDVKM. The whole variable domain, remainder taken from reference TRBV28 and TRBJ1-5, is DVKVTQSSRYLVKRTGEKVFLECVQDMDHENMFWYRQDPGLGLRLIYFSYDVKMKEKGDIPEGYSVSREKKERFSLILESASTNQTSMYLCASSLGSGVNSNQPQHFGDGTRLSIL.

The chain is built from TRBV5-6 and TRBJ1-3; D remains ambiguous. Per the germline V gene, CDR1 is SGHDT and CDR2 is YYEEEE. The CDR3 consists of 13 residues. V was pared by 3 bases and J by 0 bases, with 4 bases between. CDR3 coding DNA: TGTGCCAGCAGCTCCCTCTCTGGAAACACCATATATTTT. Its protein is CASSSLSGNTIYF.

The chain joins TRBV30 to TRBJ1-4; D uncertain. V was clipped by 5 bases and J by 8 bases, with 15 bases between them. The length of the CDR3 is 13 residues. Germline V gives CDR1 GTSNPN, CDR2 SVGIG (reference sequence). The CDR3 DNA sequence: TGTGCCTGGGAAAAGGGTGGACGGGAAAAACTGTTTTTT. It codes for CAWEKGGREKLFF.

This clone was counted once. The chain has TRBV6-6 and TRBJ1-2; no firm D call. The CDR3 extends over 13 amino acids. The V gene lost 5 bases and the J gene lost 5 bases, with 12 bases spanning the gap. Per the germline V gene, CDR1 is MNHNY and CDR2 is SVGAGI (reference sequence). CDR3 DNA: TGTGCCAGCAGTAGAGAGATCGGGTATGGCTACACCTTC. Its translation is CASSREIGYGYTF.

The chain recombines TRBV30 with TRBJ2-7; D unresolved. This CDR3 is 11 amino acids long. Germline CDR1 and CDR2: GTSNPN and SVGIG (reference sequence). The V end was cut by 1 base, the J end by 7 bases, with 8 bases between. The CDR3, as DNA: TGTGCCTGGAGTGAGGGTAGGGAGCAGTACTTC. Amino acid sequence: CAWSEGREQYF.

The chain couples TRBV7-9 to TRBJ2-7, with TRBD1 matching 8 bases. The CDR3 extends over 14 amino acids. In germline, CDR1 is SEHNR, CDR2 FQNEAQ (reference sequence). V lost 3 bases, J lost 3 bases, and 4 bases stayed unmatched. The CDR3 sequence is CASSLVDRDYEQYF. Written as DNA, the CDR3 is TGTGCCAGCAGCTTGGTGGACAGGGACTACGAGCAGTACTTC.

The chain employs TRBV6-1 and TRBJ1-3; D is perhaps TRBD1 (5 bases). V lost 3 bases to trimming and J lost 8 bases, with 14 bases between them. This CDR3 is 14 amino acids long. Germline-derived CDR1 and CDR2 are MNHNS and SASEGT. CDR3 amino acids: CASSEGEPADTIYF. The CDR3 bases are TGTGCCAGCAGTGAGGGGGAACCGGCGGACACCATATATTTT.

The rearrangement uses TRBV19 and TRBJ1-2; possible D gene TRBD1, 5 bases. V was shortened by 0 bases and J by 2 bases, with 13 bases between the two germline ends. CDR1 is LNHDA, CDR2 SQIVND, per germline (reference sequence). The CDR3 length is 16 residues. The CDR3 protein is CASSIDYTGRNYGYTF. The CDR3 bases are TGTGCCAGTAGTATAGATTACACAGGCCGGAACTATGGCTACACCTTC.

The chain joins TRBV19 to TRBJ1-6, with D unresolved. V gave up 7 bases and J gave up 5 bases, with 12 bases separating them. The CDR3 has 14 residues. Germline CDR1 is LNHDA and CDR2 is SQIVND (reference sequence). The CDR3 nucleotides read TGTGCCAGTACTACCAATTTAAATAATTCACCCCTCCACTTT. Protein: CASTTNLNNSPLHF.

J is TRBJ1-1 and V is TRBV11-2, with D unresolved. The germline V gene has CDR1 SGHAT and CDR2 FQNNGV. This CDR3 has 12 residues. Trimming took 5 bases from V and 1 from J, leaving 5 bases between them. The CDR3 loop reads CASSPKNTEAFF. CDR3 DNA: TGTGCCAGCAGCCCGAAGAACACTGAAGCTTTCTTT.

This clone was seen more than once but under ten times. CDR3 sequence reads: CASRGDRGDQPQHF. CDR3 bases: TGTGCCAGCAGGGGGGACAGGGGAGATCAGCCCCAGCATTTT. V gene TRBV28 combines with J gene TRBJ1-5; 10 bases map to TRBD1. Per the germline V gene, CDR1 is MDHEN and CDR2 is SYDVKM. V was pared by 6 bases and J by 5 bases, with 4 bases of the junction left unmatched. The CDR3 covers 14 residues. The variable domain in full, with the rest retrieved from reference TRBV28 and TRBJ1-5, is DVKVTQSSRYLVKRTGEKVFLECVQDMDHENMFWYRQDPGLGLRLIYFSYDVKMKEKGDIPEGYSVSREKKERFSLILESASTNQTSMYLCASRGDRGDQPQHFGDGTRLSIL.

This clone was seen only a few times. The chain joins TRBV6-5 to TRBJ1-1, with D uncertain. The CDR3 spans 14 residues. V shed 2 bases and J shed 3 bases, with 10 bases lying between them. Germline lookup yields CDR1 MNHEY and CDR2 SVGAGI. The CDR3 nucleotides are TGTGCCAGCAGTTACGGCCAAGAGTACACTGAAGCTTTCTTT. It codes for CASSYGQEYTEAFF.

The gene calls are TRBV18 and TRBJ1-5; D ambiguous. The CDR3 runs to 13 residues. Germline-derived CDR1 and CDR2 are KGHSH and LQKENI. The V and J ends lost 4 bases and 5 bases respectively, with 9 bases between them. Here the CDR3 reads CASSQDGDQPQHF. The CDR3 DNA sequence: TGTGCCAGCTCACAGGACGGAGATCAGCCCCAGCATTTT.

V is TRBV7-2 and J is TRBJ1-6; 7 bases agree with TRBD1. The V gene end was trimmed by 1 base and the J gene end by 6 bases; junction bases not matched to a gene: 3. CDR1 is SGHTA, CDR2 FQGNSA, per germline. The CDR3 runs 15 residues. The CDR3, as DNA: TGTGCCAGCAGCTTAGGCAGGGGGGGTAATTCACCCCTCCACTTT. Translation: CASSLGRGGNSPLHF.

The chain has TRBV11-1 and TRBJ2-7; D remains ambiguous. From germline, CDR1 is SGHAT and CDR2 FQDESV (reference sequence). The V end was cut by 1 base, the J end by 2 bases, with 12 bases between. The CDR3 totals 15 residues. CDR3 in DNA: TGTGCCAGCAGCTTAGGCGCGGAAGTCGCCTACGAGCAGTACTTC. Protein: CASSLGAEVAYEQYF.